This T cell receptor (beta chain) came from a study of blood T cell repertoires in COVID-19. Background on the study: T cells, B-cell-depleted T cells, or PBMCs provided the cDNA or gDNA that served as material.

The germline V gene has CDR1 MDHEN and CDR2 SYDVKM. The CDR3 runs to 12 residues. V lost 5 bases and J 8 bases, leaving 9 bases between the germline ends. Repertoires were generated with immunoSEQ multiplex PCR, while TCRdb's copy carries only in-frame clones and drops some. This table holds 200,000 to 300,000 clones, 83% found once. Sequencing was carried out using PBMCs or T cells enriched from blood (not recorded which). The V gene is TRBV28, the J gene TRBJ1-4; D is possibly TRBD1 (5 bases). The source is a middle-aged woman who had been exposed to COVID-19. The DNA for the CDR3 is TGTGCCAGCAGTCAGGGAAAGGAAAAACTGTTTTTT. Encoded protein: CASSQGKEKLFF.